The 29 T cell receptor beta chains reported below all come from one sample, sequenced in a study of blood T cell repertoires in COVID-19. Method: immunoSEQ multiplex PCR; TCRdb's copy keeps in-frame clones and lacks some. The table lists around 91,000 clones, 70% to 85% of them singletons. The specimen sequenced was peripheral blood. The receptors here all came from a human donor in a cohort sampled during active COVID-19.

J is TRBJ1-6 and V is TRBV3-1 (or the pseudogene TRBV3-2), with D unresolved. Germline CDR1 reads LGHDT; CDR2 reads YNNKEL (reference sequence). Deletions cut 8 bases from V and 5 bases from J, with 10 bases between. The CDR3 contains 13 residues. Here the CDR3 DNA reads TGTGCCAGCCGGAGAGGGAATAATTCACCCCTCCACTTT. This gives the protein CASRRGNNSPLHF.

This clone was found once. The chain joins TRBV2 to TRBJ2-1, with D perhaps TRBD2 (5 bases). Trimming pared 5 bases from V and 3 bases from J, leaving 17 bases between. This CDR3 comprises 16 residues. Per germline, CDR1 SNHLY and CDR2 FYNNEI. Here the CDR3 DNA reads TGTGCCAGCAGTAACTCCCTAGCCAAGAGCTACAATGAGCAGTTCTTC. This sequence encodes CASSNSLAKSYNEQFF.

This clone was found a few times. The rearrangement joins TRBV28 to TRBJ1-1, with 9 bases fitting TRBD1. In germline, CDR1 is MDHEN, CDR2 SYDVKM. This CDR3 has 16 residues. V shed 6 bases and J 2 bases; nucleotides not matched to a gene: 10. The CDR3 protein is CASSRGQGKINTEAFF. Written as DNA, the CDR3 is TGTGCCAGCAGCCGGGGACAGGGCAAGATCAACACTGAAGCTTTCTTT.

This clone appeared a single time. V usage is TRBV7-2 and J usage is TRBJ2-7, with TRBD2 matching 9 bases. V lost 6 bases, J lost 2 bases, and 2 bases stayed unmatched. Looked up from germline, CDR1 is SGHTA and CDR2 is FQGNSA. The CDR3 runs 13 residues. CDR3 nucleotide sequence: TGTGCCAGCAGAGTAGCGGGGGCCTACGAGCAGTACTTC. This sequence encodes CASRVAGAYEQYF.

In its sample, this clone was seen once. The chain couples TRBV5-1 to TRBJ2-1; 7 bases are a match to TRBD2. The junction had 6 bases not matched to a gene; V was cut back by 4 bases and J by 14 bases. Germline-derived CDR1 and CDR2 are SGHRS and YFSETQ. The CDR3 totals 11 residues. The CDR3 is CASSEPGREFF. Here the CDR3 DNA reads TGCGCCAGCAGCGAGCCGGGGAGGGAGTTCTTC.

V and J are TRBV9 and TRBJ2-7; no reliable D call. The CDR3 totals 13 residues. V lost 0 bases to trimming and J lost 1 base, with 5 bases between them. From germline, CDR1 is SGDLS and CDR2 YYNGEE. The CDR3 region is CASSVAGSYEQYF. The CDR3 region has the DNA TGTGCCAGCAGCGTAGCCGGGTCCTACGAGCAGTACTTC.

A few counts support this clone. The rearrangement joins TRBV5-1 to TRBJ2-7, with TRBD1 matching over 10 bases. The CDR3 is 14 residues long. Per germline, CDR1 SGHRS and CDR2 YFSETQ. The V segment lost 4 bases and the J segment 6 bases; nucleotides outside the gene matches: 7. The DNA for the CDR3 is TGCGCCAGCAGCCCACTGGGACAGGGGCCCGAGCAGTACTTC. It yields the protein CASSPLGQGPEQYF.

The rearrangement uses TRBV4-3 and TRBJ2-7; TRBD1 aligns across 8 bases. V shed 4 bases and J 5 bases; nucleotides not matched to a gene: 13. In germline, CDR1 is LGHNA, CDR2 YSLEER. The CDR3 loop spans 16 amino acids. The CDR3 sequence is CASSPIDRGYLHEQYF. The DNA for the CDR3 is TGCGCCAGCAGCCCAATCGACAGGGGATATCTCCACGAGCAGTACTTC.

This clone occurred a few times. The CDR3 coding sequence is TGTGCCTGGAGTGCAGGGGGCGAGGGAAACACCATATATTTT. Translated, it gives CAWSAGGEGNTIYF. The genes are TRBV30 and TRBJ1-3, with 8 bases identical to TRBD1. V shed 1 base, J shed 4 bases, and the junction held 3 bases outside the gene matches. In germline, CDR1 is GTSNPN, CDR2 SVGIG (reference sequence). The CDR3 spans 14 residues.

In this sample, this clone turned up once. The CDR3 loop reads CASSLFPPADSPLHF. CDR3 coding DNA: TGTGCCAGCAGCCTGTTCCCTCCGGCGGATTCACCCCTCCACTTT. The rearrangement links TRBV6-2 or TRBV6-3 to TRBJ1-6; D is unresolved. Germline loops: CDR1 MNHEY, CDR2 SVGEGT. CDR3 length: 15 residues. Trimming removed 6 bases from V and 8 bases from J, with 17 bases in between.

This sequence joins TRBV10-3 and TRBJ2-7; possibly TRBD1 for D (7 bases). The V end lost 6 bases, the J end lost 0 bases, and 12 bases lay between the germline ends. From germline, CDR1 is ENHRY and CDR2 SYGVKD. This CDR3 comprises 14 residues. The CDR3 DNA reads as TGTGCCATCAGCAGGGGGGCCCCCTCCTACGAGCAGTACTTC. Residues: CAISRGAPSYEQYF.

The chain uses TRBV6-2 or TRBV6-3 and TRBJ2-6; perhaps TRBD1 as D (5 bases). Per germline, CDR1 MNHEY and CDR2 SVGEGT. The CDR3 has 16 residues. V lost 3 bases, J lost 4 bases, and 13 bases lay in between. The CDR3 sequence: CASSYRQGSGANVLTF. The CDR3 DNA reads as TGTGCCAGCAGTTATCGTCAGGGCTCCGGGGCCAACGTCCTGACTTTC.

The rearrangement links TRBV23-1 to TRBJ2-4, with 7 bases lining up with TRBD1. TRBV23-1 is an ORF; its function is uncertain. The V and J ends lost 1 base and 0 bases, in that order; junction bases with no gene match: 12. The CDR3 totals 19 residues. The CDR3 nucleotides are TGCGCCAGCAGTCAATTCCCAGGGGGATACGATCTAGCCAAAAACATTCAGTACTTC. Amino acid sequence: CASSQFPGGYDLAKNIQYF.

The CDR3 protein is CASSQGPGGYEQYF. The CDR3 region has the DNA TGCGCCAGCAGCCAAGGGCCAGGGGGCTACGAGCAGTACTTC. The rearrangement joins TRBV4-1 to TRBJ2-7, with 7 bases identical to TRBD1. Trimming at V came to 1 base and at J to 3 bases, leaving 3 bases not matched to a gene. CDR1 is MGHRA and CDR2 is YSYEKL in the germline V gene. CDR3 length equals 14 residues.

This sequence joins TRBV11-3 and TRBJ1-1, with D possibly TRBD1 on 6 matching bases. This CDR3 contains 14 residues. The V end was cut by 3 bases, the J end by 6 bases, with 14 bases between. Germline V gives CDR1 SGHNT, CDR2 YENEEA. This CDR3 reads CASSFLSGASEAFF. CDR3 in DNA: TGTGCCAGCAGCTTTTTATCAGGGGCCTCTGAAGCTTTCTTT.

V usage is TRBV2 and J usage is TRBJ1-6, with D perhaps TRBD1 (5 bases). V was shortened by 7 bases and J by 1 base, with 14 bases between the two germline ends. The CDR3 totals 16 residues. CDR1 is SNHLY and CDR2 is FYNNEI in the germline V gene. The CDR3 DNA sequence: TGTGCCAGCATCACGACAGTGGCATCCTATAATTCACCCCTCCACTTT. The encoded protein is CASITTVASYNSPLHF. The full variable domain, rest sourced from reference TRBV2 and TRBJ1-6, is EPEVTQTPSHQVTQMGQEVILRCVPISNHLYFYWYRQILGQKVEFLVSFYNNEISEKSEIFDDQFSVERPDGSNFTLKIRSTKLEDSAMYFCASITTVASYNSPLHFGNGTRLTVT.

The chain has TRBV19 and TRBJ2-7; 10 bases fit TRBD2. The V gene's germline CDR1 is LNHDA and CDR2 SQIVND (reference sequence). V lost 5 bases and J lost 0; bases outside the gene matches: 7. The CDR3 runs 16 residues. As DNA, the CDR3 is TGTGCCAGTAGTCTTCGGACTAGCGGCAGCTCCTACGAGCAGTACTTC. The encoded protein is CASSLRTSGSSYEQYF.

This rearrangement joins TRBV25-1 to TRBJ2-3; 9 bases are a match to TRBD1. Germline assignment: CDR1 MGHDK and CDR2 SYGVNS. The CDR3 has 16 residues. J lost 8 bases, V lost 2 bases, and 11 bases had no gene match. The CDR3 reads CASSEPGQGVGSTQYF. DNA for the CDR3: TGTGCCAGCAGTGAACCGGGACAGGGTGTTGGGTCTACGCAGTATTTT.

The CDR3 sequence is CATSRIMATGGVGNEQFF. The CDR3 coding sequence is TGTGCCACCAGCAGGATCATGGCGACAGGGGGCGTAGGTAATGAGCAGTTCTTC. The J gene is TRBJ2-1, the V gene TRBV15; 10 positions agree with TRBD1. V shed 3 bases, J shed 7 bases, and the junction held 15 bases outside the gene matches. Germline V gene lookup returns CDR1 LNHNV and CDR2 YYDKDF (reference sequence). The CDR3 contains 18 residues.

The chain couples TRBV24-1 to TRBJ1-2, with 7 nucleotides matching TRBD1. CDR1 is KGHDR and CDR2 is SFDVKD in the germline V gene. V shed 2 bases, J shed 4 bases, and the junction held 3 bases outside the gene matches. CDR3 length equals 14 residues. The CDR3 region has the DNA TGTGCCACCAGTGATTCAGGGGGAAGCTATGGCTACACCTTC. This encodes CATSDSGGSYGYTF.

This sequence joins TRBV30 and TRBJ1-6, with D possibly being TRBD1 (5 bases). The V and J ends lost 1 base and 10 bases respectively, with 5 bases between them. This CDR3 is 11 amino acids long. Germline V gene data show CDR1 as GTSNPN and CDR2 as SVGIG (reference sequence). The CDR3 sequence is CAWSGGSPLHF. For the CDR3, the DNA is TGTGCCTGGAGTGGGGGCTCACCCCTCCACTTT. Filled out from reference TRBV30 and TRBJ1-6, the complete variable domain reads SQTIHQWPATLVQPVGSPLSLECTVEGTSNPNLYWYRQAAGRGLQLLFYSVGIGQISSEVPQNLSASRPQDRQFILSSKKLLLSDSGFYLCAWSGGSPLHFGNGTRLTVT.

The CDR3 DNA sequence: TGTGCCAGCAGCCCTAGACGGGGAGATAGCAATCAGCCCCAGCATTTT. Its translation is CASSPRRGDSNQPQHF. The V call is TRBV7-2, the J call TRBJ1-5, with D hard to call. This CDR3 comprises 16 residues. Trimming shortened V by 5 bases and J by 0 bases, and 14 bases separated the two germline ends. The germline gives CDR1 SGHTA, CDR2 FQGNSA. The full variable domain, completed using reference TRBV7-2 and TRBJ1-5, is GAGVSQSPSNKVTEKGKDVELRCDPISGHTALYWYRQSLGQGLEFLIYFQGNSAPDKSGLPSDRFSAERTGGSVSTLTIQRTQQEDSAVYLCASSPRRGDSNQPQHFGDGTRLSIL.

V is TRBV3-1 (or the pseudogene TRBV3-2) and J is TRBJ1-2; D perhaps matches TRBD1 (6 bases). The V gene lost 4 bases and the J gene lost 7 bases, with 16 bases spanning the gap. The CDR3 contains 14 residues. The germline gives CDR1 LGHDT, CDR2 YNNKEL (reference sequence). The CDR3 is CASSPTGGRGGYTF. The CDR3, as DNA: TGTGCCAGCAGCCCGACGGGGGGCCGGGGTGGCTACACCTTC.

In its sample, this clone was seen once. This chain links TRBV7-2 with TRBJ2-1, with 16 bases lining up with TRBD2. The CDR3 runs to 14 residues. Germline CDR1 reads SGHTA; CDR2 reads FQGNSA. J gave up 14 bases and V 5 bases, and 6 bases lay outside the gene matches. CDR3 in DNA: TGTGCCAGCAGCCCGGGACTAGCGGGGGGGCAAGAGTTCTTC. Translating it yields CASSPGLAGGQEFF.

This clone was observed a single time. J is TRBJ1-4 and V is TRBV30; 7 bases match TRBD1. The CDR3 length is 14 residues. Germline CDR1 GTSNPN, CDR2 SVGIG (reference sequence). Trimming cost V 3 bases and J 4 bases; bases outside gene matches: 5. This CDR3 reads CAWSPTGYNEKLFF. In DNA form, the CDR3 reads TGTGCCTGGAGCCCGACAGGGTATAATGAAAAACTGTTTTTT.

J is TRBJ2-1 and V is TRBV2; D is uncertain. With 2 bases removed from V and 12 bases from J, the gap between germline ends came to 17 bases. Per germline, CDR1 SNHLY and CDR2 FYNNEI. The CDR3 covers 14 residues. The CDR3 loop reads CASSEMRQRASQFF. The CDR3, as DNA: TGTGCCAGCAGTGAAATGAGGCAGCGAGCATCGCAGTTCTTC.

This sequence joins TRBV24-1 and TRBJ2-7; TRBD2 matches at 8 bases. Germline values: CDR1 KGHDR, CDR2 SFDVKD. The length of the CDR3 is 16 residues. V shed 4 bases, J shed 0 bases, and the junction held 7 bases outside the gene matches. CDR3 nucleotides: TGTGCCACCAGTGACCCCGGGGGGGACAACTCCTACGAGCAGTACTTC. Translating it yields CATSDPGGDNSYEQYF.

This chain connects TRBV11-1 to TRBJ1-1, with D perhaps TRBD1 (6 bases). CDR1 is SGHAT and CDR2 is FQDESV in the germline V gene (reference sequence). The germline V and J ends were trimmed by 7 bases and 7 bases, with 19 bases remaining between them. The CDR3 is 14 amino acids. CDR3 residues: CASNPGQSRNEAFF. The CDR3 region has the DNA TGTGCCAGCAACCCGGGACAATCGAGAAATGAAGCTTTCTTT.

The chain carries TRBV19 and TRBJ1-1, with TRBD1 identical over 7 bases. V lost 1 base and J lost 1; bases outside the gene matches: 6. Per germline, CDR1 LNHDA and CDR2 SQIVND (reference sequence). There are 16 residues in the CDR3. The CDR3 protein is CASSIGTGYSNTEAFF. CDR3 coding DNA: TGTGCCAGTAGTATAGGGACAGGTTATTCGAACACTGAAGCTTTCTTT.